This record covers a single TCR beta chain. Its antigen is unknown. This table comes from immunoSEQ multiplex PCR, and its TCRdb copy is limited to in-frame clones, with some not included. The repertoire includes about 220,000 clones, more than 75% of them detected once, and 2.5% to 3% sits in the top ten. Germline-derived CDR1 and CDR2 are SGHVS and FQNEAQ. The CDR3 covers 14 residues. V dropped 1 base and J dropped 5 bases, with 8 bases sitting between them. These data originate in a study of cytomegalovirus exposure and HLA in healthy donors. Study observations and caveats: Some TCR beta chains (roughly 150 of them) were listed as cytomegalovirus-associated.

This chain uses TRBV7-8 with TRBJ2-2; D call uncertain. Sequencing used PBMCs. This TCR was recovered from a man in his late teens or twenties in good health and CMV-seronegative. In DNA, the CDR3 is TGTGCCAGCAGCTTAGGTGGCGGTACCGGGGAGCTGTTTTTT. It encodes CASSLGGGTGELFF.